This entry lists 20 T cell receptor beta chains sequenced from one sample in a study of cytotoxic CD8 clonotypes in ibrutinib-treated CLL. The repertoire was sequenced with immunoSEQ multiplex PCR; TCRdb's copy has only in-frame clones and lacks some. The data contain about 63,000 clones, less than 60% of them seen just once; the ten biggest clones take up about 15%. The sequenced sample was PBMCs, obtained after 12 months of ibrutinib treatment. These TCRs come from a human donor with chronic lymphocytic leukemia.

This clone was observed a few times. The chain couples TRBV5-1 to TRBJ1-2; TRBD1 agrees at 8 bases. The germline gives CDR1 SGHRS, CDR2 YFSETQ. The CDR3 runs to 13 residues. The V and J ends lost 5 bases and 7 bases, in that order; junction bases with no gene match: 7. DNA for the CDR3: TGCGCCAGCAGGGGGGGACAGGAAGGTGGCTACACCTTC. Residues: CASRGGQEGGYTF.

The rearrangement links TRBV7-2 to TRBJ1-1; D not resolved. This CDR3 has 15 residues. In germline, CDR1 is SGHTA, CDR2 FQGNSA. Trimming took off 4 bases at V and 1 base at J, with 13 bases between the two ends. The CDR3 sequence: CASSSALLRNTEAFF. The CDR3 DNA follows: TGTGCCAGCAGCTCGGCCTTACTGAGGAACACTGAAGCTTTCTTT.

The CDR3 nucleotides are TGTGCCACCAGCAAAGACCCGGGGGAGACCCAGTACTTC. The encoded protein is CATSKDPGETQYF. The chain joins TRBV15 to TRBJ2-5, with D possibly matching TRBD2 (5 bases). Trimming pared 4 bases from V and 5 bases from J, leaving 11 bases between. There are 13 residues in the CDR3. In germline, CDR1 is LNHNV, CDR2 YYDKDF (reference sequence).

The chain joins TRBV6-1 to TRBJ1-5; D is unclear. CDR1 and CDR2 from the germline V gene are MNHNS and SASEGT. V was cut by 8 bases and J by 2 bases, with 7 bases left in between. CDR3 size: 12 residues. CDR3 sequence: CASEFGNQPQHF. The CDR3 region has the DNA TGTGCCAGCGAGTTCGGCAATCAGCCCCAGCATTTT.

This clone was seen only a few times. The CDR3 coding sequence is TGCGCCATCGCGAACGGACAACAGGGTTCTGACCCCTACGAGCAGTACTTC. As protein: CAIANGQQGSDPYEQYF. The chain joins TRBV5-1 to TRBJ2-7; maybe TRBD1 (6 bases). Trimming removed 9 bases at V and 2 bases at J, with 27 bases between. The CDR3 length is 17 residues. Germline CDR1 and CDR2: SGHRS and YFSETQ.

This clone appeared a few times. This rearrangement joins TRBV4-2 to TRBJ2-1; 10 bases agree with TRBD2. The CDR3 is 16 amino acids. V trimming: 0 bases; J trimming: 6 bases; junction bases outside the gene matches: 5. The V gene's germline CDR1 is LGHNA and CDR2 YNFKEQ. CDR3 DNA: TGTGCCAGCAGCCAAGAGCTAGCGGGAGTACTCAATGAGCAGTTCTTC. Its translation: CASSQELAGVLNEQFF.

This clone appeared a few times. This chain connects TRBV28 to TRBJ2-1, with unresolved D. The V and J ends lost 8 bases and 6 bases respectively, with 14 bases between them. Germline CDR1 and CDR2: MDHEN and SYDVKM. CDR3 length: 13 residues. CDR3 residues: CASGRNWPNEQFF. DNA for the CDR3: TGTGCCAGCGGGCGAAACTGGCCCAATGAGCAGTTCTTC.

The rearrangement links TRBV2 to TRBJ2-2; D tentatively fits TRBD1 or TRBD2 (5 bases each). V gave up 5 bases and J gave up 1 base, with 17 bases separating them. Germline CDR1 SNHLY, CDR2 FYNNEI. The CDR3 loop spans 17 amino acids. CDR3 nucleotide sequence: TGTGCCAGCAGTAAGACCTCGGCAGGGAGGAACACCGGGGAGCTGTTTTTT. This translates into CASSKTSAGRNTGELFF.

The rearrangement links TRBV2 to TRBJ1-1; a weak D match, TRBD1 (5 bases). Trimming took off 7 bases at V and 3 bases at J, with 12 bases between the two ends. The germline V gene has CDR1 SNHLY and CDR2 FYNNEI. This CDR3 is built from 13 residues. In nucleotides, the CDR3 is TGTGCCAGCATGTTTCGGACACACACTGAAGCTTTCTTT. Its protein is CASMFRTHTEAFF.

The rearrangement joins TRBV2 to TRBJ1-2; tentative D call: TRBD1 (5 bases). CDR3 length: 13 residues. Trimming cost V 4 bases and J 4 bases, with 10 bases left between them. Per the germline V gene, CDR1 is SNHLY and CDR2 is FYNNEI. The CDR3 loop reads CASSGGRPYGYTF. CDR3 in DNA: TGTGCCAGCAGTGGGGGACGTCCCTATGGCTACACCTTC. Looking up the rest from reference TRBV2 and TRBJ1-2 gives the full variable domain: EPEVTQTPSHQVTQMGQEVILRCVPISNHLYFYWYRQILGQKVEFLVSFYNNEISEKSEIFDDQFSVERPDGSNFTLKIRSTKLEDSAMYFCASSGGRPYGYTFGSGTRLTVV.

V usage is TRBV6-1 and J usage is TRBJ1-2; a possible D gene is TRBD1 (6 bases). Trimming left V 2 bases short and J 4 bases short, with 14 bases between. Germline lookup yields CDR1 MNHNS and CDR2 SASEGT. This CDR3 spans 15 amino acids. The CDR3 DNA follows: TGTGCCAGCAGTGAAAGGGGGGGCGCCTTCTATGGCTACACCTTC. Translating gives CASSERGGAFYGYTF.

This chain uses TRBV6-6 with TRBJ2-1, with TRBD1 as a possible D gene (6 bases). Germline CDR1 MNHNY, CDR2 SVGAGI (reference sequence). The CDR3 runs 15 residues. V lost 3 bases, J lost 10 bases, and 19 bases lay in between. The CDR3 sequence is CASSYTGGKGTEQFF. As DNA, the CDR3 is TGTGCCAGCAGTTATACAGGAGGAAAGGGGACAGAGCAGTTCTTC.

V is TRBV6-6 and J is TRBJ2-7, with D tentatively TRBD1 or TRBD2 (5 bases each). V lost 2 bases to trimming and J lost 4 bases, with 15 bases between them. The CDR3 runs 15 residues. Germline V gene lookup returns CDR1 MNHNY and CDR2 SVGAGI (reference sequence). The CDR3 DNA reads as TGTGCCAGCAGTTACCCATCAGGGAGTAGGTACGAGCAGTACTTC. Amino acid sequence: CASSYPSGSRYEQYF.

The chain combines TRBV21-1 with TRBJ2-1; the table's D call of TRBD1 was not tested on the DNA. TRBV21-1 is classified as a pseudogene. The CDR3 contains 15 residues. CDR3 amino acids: CASSITGGRDNEQFF. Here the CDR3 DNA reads TGTGCCAGCAGCATTACAGGGGGCAGGGACAATGAGCAGTTCTTC.

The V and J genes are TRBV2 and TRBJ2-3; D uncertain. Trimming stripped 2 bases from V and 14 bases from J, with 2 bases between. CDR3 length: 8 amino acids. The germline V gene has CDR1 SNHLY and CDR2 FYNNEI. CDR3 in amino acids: CASSERYF. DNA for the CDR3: TGTGCCAGCAGTGAAAGGTATTTT.

The CDR3 nucleotides are TGTGCCAGCAGTGGGGGGATAGGTAATGAAAAACTGTTTTTT. Translated: CASSGGIGNEKLFF. The V and J genes are TRBV28 and TRBJ1-4; weak D call: TRBD1 (5 bases). The germline V gene has CDR1 MDHEN and CDR2 SYDVKM. The CDR3 is made up of 14 amino acids. V shed 5 bases and J shed 4 bases, with 11 bases lying between them.

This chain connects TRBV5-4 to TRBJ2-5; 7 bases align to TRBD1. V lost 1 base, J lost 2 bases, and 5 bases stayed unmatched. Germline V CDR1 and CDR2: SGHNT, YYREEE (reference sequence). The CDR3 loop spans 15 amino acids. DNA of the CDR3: TGTGCCAGCAGCTTGTTCCGGGACAGACAAGAGACCCAGTACTTC. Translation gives CASSLFRDRQETQYF.

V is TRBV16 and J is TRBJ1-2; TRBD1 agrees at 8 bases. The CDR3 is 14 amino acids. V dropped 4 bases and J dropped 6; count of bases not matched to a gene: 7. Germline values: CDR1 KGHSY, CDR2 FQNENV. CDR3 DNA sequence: TGTGCCAGCAGCCCGTACAGGGGGGGAAATGGCTACACCTTC. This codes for CASSPYRGGNGYTF. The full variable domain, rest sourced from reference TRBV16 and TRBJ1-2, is GEEVAQTPKHLVRGEGQKAKLYCAPIKGHSYVFWYQQVLKNEFKFLISFQNENVFDETGMPKERFSAKCLPNSPCSLEIQATKLEDSAVYFCASSPYRGGNGYTFGSGTRLTVV.

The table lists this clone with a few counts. The CDR3 DNA reads as TGTGCCAGTACCGGGACCGTAGGGTACAATGAGCAGTTCTTC. This translates into CASTGTVGYNEQFF. The chain links TRBV19 to TRBJ2-1; D is possibly TRBD1 or TRBD2 (5 bases each). This CDR3 contains 14 residues. CDR1 and CDR2 from the germline V gene are LNHDA and SQIVND (reference sequence). V was cut by 7 bases and J by 4 bases, with 14 bases left in between.

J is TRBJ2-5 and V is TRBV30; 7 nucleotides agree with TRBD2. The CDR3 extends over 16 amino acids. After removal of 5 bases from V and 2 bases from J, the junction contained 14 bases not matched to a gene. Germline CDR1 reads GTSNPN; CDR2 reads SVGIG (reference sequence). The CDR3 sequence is CAWSLLGGSRQETQYF. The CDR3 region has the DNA TGTGCCTGGTCACTTCTGGGCGGGAGTCGGCAAGAGACCCAGTACTTC.